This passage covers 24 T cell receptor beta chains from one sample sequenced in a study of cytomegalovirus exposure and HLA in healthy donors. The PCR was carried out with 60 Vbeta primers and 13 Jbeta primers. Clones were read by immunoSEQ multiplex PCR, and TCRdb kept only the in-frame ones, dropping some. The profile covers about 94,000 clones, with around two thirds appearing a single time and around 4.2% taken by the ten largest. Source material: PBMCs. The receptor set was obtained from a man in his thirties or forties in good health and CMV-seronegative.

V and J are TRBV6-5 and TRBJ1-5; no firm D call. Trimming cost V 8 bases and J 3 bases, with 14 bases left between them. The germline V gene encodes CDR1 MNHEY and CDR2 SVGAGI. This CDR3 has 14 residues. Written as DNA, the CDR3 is TGTGCCAGCGGTATGAGCAGGCACAATCAGCCCCAGCATTTT. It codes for CASGMSRHNQPQHF.

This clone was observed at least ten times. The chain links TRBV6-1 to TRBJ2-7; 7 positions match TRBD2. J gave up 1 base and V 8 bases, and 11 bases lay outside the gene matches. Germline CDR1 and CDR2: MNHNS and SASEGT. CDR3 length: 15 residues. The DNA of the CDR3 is TGTGCCAGCCTGTGGTTGGGAGCGGGGTCCTACGAGCAGTACTTC. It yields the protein CASLWLGAGSYEQYF.

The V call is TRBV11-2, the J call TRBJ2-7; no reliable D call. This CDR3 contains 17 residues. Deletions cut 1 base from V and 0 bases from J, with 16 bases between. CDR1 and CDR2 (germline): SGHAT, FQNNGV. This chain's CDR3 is CASSLGVRYLDSYEQYF. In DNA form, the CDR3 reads TGTGCCAGCAGCTTAGGTGTCCGCTACTTAGACTCCTACGAGCAGTACTTC.

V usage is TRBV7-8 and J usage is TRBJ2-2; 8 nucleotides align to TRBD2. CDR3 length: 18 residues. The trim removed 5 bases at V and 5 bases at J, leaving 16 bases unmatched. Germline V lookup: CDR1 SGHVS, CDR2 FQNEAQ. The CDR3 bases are TGTGCCAGCAGCCCTTTTCGCGGGGGGCACCCGAGGACCGGGGAGCTGTTTTTT. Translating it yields CASSPFRGGHPRTGELFF.

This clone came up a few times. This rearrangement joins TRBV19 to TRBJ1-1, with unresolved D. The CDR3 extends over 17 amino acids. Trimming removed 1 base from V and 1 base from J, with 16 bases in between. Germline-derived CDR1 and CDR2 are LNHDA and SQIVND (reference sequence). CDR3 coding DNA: TGTGCCAGTAGTATAGGGCCCACGGGGAGATGGAACACTGAAGCTTTCTTT. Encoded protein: CASSIGPTGRWNTEAFF.

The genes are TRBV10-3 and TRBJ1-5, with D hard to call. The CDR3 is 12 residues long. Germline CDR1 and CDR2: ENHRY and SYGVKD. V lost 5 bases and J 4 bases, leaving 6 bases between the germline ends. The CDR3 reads CAISPENQPQHF. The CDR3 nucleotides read TGTGCCATCAGTCCAGAAAATCAGCCCCAGCATTTT.

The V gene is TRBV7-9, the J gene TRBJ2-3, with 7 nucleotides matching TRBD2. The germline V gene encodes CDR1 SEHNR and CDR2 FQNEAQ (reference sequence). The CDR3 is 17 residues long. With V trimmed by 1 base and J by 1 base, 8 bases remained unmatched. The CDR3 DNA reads TGTGCCAGCAGCTTAGGCCCCAGGAGCGGGGGCACAGATACGCAGTATTTT. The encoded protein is CASSLGPRSGGTDTQYF.

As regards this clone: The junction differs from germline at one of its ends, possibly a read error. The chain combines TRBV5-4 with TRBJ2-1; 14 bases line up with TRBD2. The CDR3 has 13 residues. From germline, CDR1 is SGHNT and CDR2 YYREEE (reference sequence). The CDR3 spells CASRRLAGGPTVF. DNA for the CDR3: TGTGCCAGCAGGAGACTAGCGGGGGGGCCAACCGTCTTC.

In DNA, the CDR3 is TGTGCCAGCAGCTTAGTCGGAGGGTCGGGGGACGCTTTCTTT. Its translation: CASSLVGGSGDAFF. The V and J genes are TRBV7-8 and TRBJ1-1; a possible D gene is TRBD1 (5 bases). The ends were cut back, 1 base at V and 11 bases at J, with 17 bases in the middle. The length of the CDR3 is 14 residues. The V gene's germline CDR1 is SGHVS and CDR2 FQNEAQ.

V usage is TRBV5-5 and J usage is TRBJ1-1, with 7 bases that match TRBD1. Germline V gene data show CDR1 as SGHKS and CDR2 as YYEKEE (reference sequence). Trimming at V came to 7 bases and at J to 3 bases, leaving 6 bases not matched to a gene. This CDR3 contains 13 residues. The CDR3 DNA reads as TGTGCCAGCCGAGGACAGGCCTACACTGAAGCTTTCTTT. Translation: CASRGQAYTEAFF.

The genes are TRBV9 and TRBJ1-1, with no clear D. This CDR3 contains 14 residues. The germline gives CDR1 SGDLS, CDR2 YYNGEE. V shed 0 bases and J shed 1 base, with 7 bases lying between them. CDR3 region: CASSVASENTEAFF. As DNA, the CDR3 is TGTGCCAGCAGCGTAGCTTCAGAGAACACTGAAGCTTTCTTT.

The CDR3 nucleotides read TGTGCCAGCAGTCGAACTGGGACAGGGTACTACGAGCAGTACTTC. It yields the protein CASSRTGTGYYEQYF. The chain uses TRBV6-6 and TRBJ2-7; 9 bases are shared with TRBD1. CDR3 length equals 15 residues. Germline values: CDR1 MNHNY, CDR2 SVGAGI (reference sequence). Trimming at V came to 5 bases and at J to 3 bases, leaving 8 bases not matched to a gene.

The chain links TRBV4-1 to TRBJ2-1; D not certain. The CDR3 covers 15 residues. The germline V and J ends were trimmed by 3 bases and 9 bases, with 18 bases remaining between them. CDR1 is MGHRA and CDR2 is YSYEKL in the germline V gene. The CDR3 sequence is CASSHTEGFVGEQFF. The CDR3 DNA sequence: TGCGCCAGCAGCCACACAGAAGGATTCGTGGGTGAGCAGTTCTTC.

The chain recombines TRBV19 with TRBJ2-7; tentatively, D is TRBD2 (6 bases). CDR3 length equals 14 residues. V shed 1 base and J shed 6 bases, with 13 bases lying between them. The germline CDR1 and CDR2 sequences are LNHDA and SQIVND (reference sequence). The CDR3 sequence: CASSIGGTSAEQYF. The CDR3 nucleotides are TGTGCCAGTAGTATAGGCGGGACCTCCGCCGAGCAGTACTTC.

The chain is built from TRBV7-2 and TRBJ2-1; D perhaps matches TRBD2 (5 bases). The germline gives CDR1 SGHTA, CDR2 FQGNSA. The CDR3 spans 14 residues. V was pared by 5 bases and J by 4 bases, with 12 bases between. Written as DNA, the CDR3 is TGTGCCAGCAGCCCCGGAGGCAAGTACAATGAGCAGTTCTTC. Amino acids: CASSPGGKYNEQFF.

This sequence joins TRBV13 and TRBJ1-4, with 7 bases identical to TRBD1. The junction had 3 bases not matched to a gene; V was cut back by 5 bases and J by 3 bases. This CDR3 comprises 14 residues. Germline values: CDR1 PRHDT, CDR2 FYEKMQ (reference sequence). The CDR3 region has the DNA TGTGCCAGCAGCCTGGGGACAGCTAATGAAAAACTGTTTTTT. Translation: CASSLGTANEKLFF.

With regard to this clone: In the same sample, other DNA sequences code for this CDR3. In nucleotides, the CDR3 is TGTGCCAGCAGCCCCACAGGCGGAACTGAAGCTTTCTTT. Translating it yields CASSPTGGTEAFF. The genes are TRBV7-3 and TRBJ1-1; the D gene is possibly TRBD1 (5 bases). Germline CDR1 reads SGHTA; CDR2 reads FQGTGA. V was pared by 5 bases and J by 5 bases, with 12 bases between. This CDR3 comprises 13 residues.

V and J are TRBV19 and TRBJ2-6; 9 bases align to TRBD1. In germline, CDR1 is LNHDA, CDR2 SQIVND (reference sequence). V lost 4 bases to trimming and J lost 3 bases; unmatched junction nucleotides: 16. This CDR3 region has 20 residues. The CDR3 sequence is CASSSVRDRVFGSGANVLTF. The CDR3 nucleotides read TGTGCCAGTAGTAGCGTCCGGGACAGGGTTTTTGGAAGTGGGGCCAACGTCCTGACTTTC.

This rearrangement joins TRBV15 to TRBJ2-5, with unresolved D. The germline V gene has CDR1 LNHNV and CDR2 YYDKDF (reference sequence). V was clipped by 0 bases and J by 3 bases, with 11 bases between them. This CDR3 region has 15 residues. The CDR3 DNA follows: TGTGCCACCAGCAGAGATGGTCGCGGTGAAGAGACCCAGTACTTC. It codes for CATSRDGRGEETQYF.

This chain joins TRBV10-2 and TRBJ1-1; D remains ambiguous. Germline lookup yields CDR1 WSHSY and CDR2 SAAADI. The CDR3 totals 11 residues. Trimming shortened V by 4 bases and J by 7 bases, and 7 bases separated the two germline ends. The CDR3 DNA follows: TGCGCCAGCAGTGCCCCGGGTGAAGCTTTCTTT. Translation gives CASSAPGEAFF.

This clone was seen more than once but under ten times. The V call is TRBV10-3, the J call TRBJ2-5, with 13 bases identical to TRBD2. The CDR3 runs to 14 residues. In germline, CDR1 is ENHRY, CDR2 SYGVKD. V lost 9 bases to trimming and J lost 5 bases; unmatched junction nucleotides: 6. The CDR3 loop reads CAIRTSGGEETQYF. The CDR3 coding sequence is TGTGCCATTCGGACTAGCGGGGGTGAGGAGACCCAGTACTTC.

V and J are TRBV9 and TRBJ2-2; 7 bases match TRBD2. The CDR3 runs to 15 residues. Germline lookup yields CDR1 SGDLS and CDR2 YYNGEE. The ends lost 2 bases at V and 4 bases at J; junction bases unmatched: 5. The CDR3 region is CASSVRGDPTGELFF. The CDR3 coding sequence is TGTGCCAGCAGCGTTCGGGGGGACCCCACCGGGGAGCTGTTTTTT.

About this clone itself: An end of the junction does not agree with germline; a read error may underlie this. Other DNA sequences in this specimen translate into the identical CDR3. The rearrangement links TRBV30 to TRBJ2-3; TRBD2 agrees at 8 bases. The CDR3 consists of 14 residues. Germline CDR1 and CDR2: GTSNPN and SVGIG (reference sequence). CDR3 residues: CAWRQAGGTDTQYF. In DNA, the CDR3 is TGCGCCTGGAGACAAGCGGGAGGCACAGATACGCAGTATTTT.

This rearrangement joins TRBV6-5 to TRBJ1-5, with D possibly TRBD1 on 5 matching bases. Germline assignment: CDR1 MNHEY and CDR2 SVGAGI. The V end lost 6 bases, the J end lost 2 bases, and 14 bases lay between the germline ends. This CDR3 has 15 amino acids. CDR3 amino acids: CASSTIGVGNQPQHF. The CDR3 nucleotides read TGTGCCAGCAGCACCATAGGGGTCGGCAATCAGCCCCAGCATTTT.